A selection of T cell receptor beta chains follows, all from one sample in a study of response to subunit inactivated influenza vaccine. TCRdb fed the RT-PCR reads into MiXCR, producing one record per CDR3 protein. In the table there are some 200,000 distinct CDR3 sequences, approximately 12% of which are singletons. The sample was also linked to a second study, of T cells expressing NK-cell markers.

Material: CD8+ T cells sorted from PBMCs, obtained approximately 13 days after vaccination. The receptors here all came from a man aged 50-59 years who received an inactivated influenza vaccine. Both conserved end residues are part of each CDR3. Fields, in order: CDR3 protein, CDR3 DNA, V gene, D gene, J gene, clone size. The D gene is left open where the match is weak. Expanded clones are given a class, and other clones once, few, many or no size at all.

CASSLVGGREDYNEQFF | TGTGCCAGCAGCTTAGTGGGTGGGCGGGAGGATTACAATGAGCAGTTCTTC | TRBV11-2 | TRBD2 | TRBJ2-1 | .
CASSQDRGGRGNEQFF | TGTGCCAGCAGCCAAGATCGCGGGGGGAGAGGCAATGAGCAGTTCTTC | TRBV14 | TRBD2 | TRBJ2-1 | .
CASTGSYNEQFF | TGTGCCAGCACTGGCTCCTACAATGAGCAGTTCTTC | TRBV6-2/TRBV6-3 | . | TRBJ2-1 | few
CSAMEGPYEQYF | TGCAGTGCTATGGAGGGACCCTACGAGCAGTACTTC | TRBV20-1 | . | TRBJ2-7 | few
CSAEWGYNEQFF | TGCAGTGCGGAGTGGGGTTACAATGAGCAGTTCTTC | TRBV20-1 | . | TRBJ2-1 | many
CASSSPLAGENTDTQYF | TGTGCCAGCAGCTCTCCCCTAGCGGGGGAAAACACAGATACGCAGTATTTT | TRBV7-9 | TRBD2 | TRBJ2-3 | few
CASSFFSSYGYTF | TGTGCCAGCAGCTTTTTCAGCTCCTATGGCTACACCTTC | TRBV7-9 | . | TRBJ1-2 | many
CASSQARSGSGANVLTF | TGTGCCAGCAGCCAAGCCAGAAGTGGGTCTGGGGCCAACGTCCTGACTTTC | TRBV4-2 | . | TRBJ2-6 | .
CAIWRRNTEAFF | TGTGCCATATGGCGGCGAAACACTGAAGCTTTCTTT | TRBV7-9 | . | TRBJ1-1 | .
CATRDLLEISQYF | TGTGCCACCAGGGACCTTCTCGAGATCTCGCAGTATTTT | TRBV15 | . | TRBJ2-3 | few
CASSVSGLTYEQYF | TGTGCCAGCAGTGTTAGCGGGTTAACCTACGAGCAGTACTTC | TRBV4-2 | TRBD2 | TRBJ2-7 | .
CASSSIAAGPTNEQFF | TGTGCCAGCAGTTCCATTGCCGCGGGGCCGACCAATGAGCAGTTCTTC | TRBV27 | . | TRBJ2-1 | few
CASSQEWMYNSPLHF | TGCGCCAGCAGCCAAGAATGGATGTATAATTCACCCCTCCACTTT | TRBV4-1 | . | TRBJ1-6 | few
CATSRDPPGLAVSYNEQFF | TGTGCCACCAGCAGAGATCCACCCGGGCTAGCGGTTTCCTACAATGAGCAGTTCTTC | TRBV15 | TRBD2 | TRBJ2-1 | few
CASSLGELQHF | TGTGCCAGCAGTTTGGGGGAGCTCCAGCATTTT | TRBV6-2/TRBV6-3 | . | TRBJ1-5 | .
CASSLVYDYNEQFF | TGTGCCAGCAGCTTAGTTTACGATTACAATGAGCAGTTCTTC | TRBV11-2 | . | TRBJ2-1 | .
CASTLRTEATNEQYF | TGTGCCAGCACCCTTCGGACGGAGGCAACGAACGAGCAGTACTTC | TRBV6-2/TRBV6-3 | . | TRBJ2-7 | .
CASISDSGPTYNEQFF | TGTGCCAGCATTTCCGACTCAGGGCCAACTTACAATGAGCAGTTCTTC | TRBV7-9 | . | TRBJ2-1 | .
CASSFDVGTEAFF | TGTGCCAGCAGTTTTGACGTGGGCACTGAAGCTTTCTTT | TRBV6-2/TRBV6-3 | . | TRBJ1-1 | few
CASSYSRNQPQHF | TGTGCCAGCAGTTACTCGCGGAATCAGCCCCAGCATTTT | TRBV6-5 | . | TRBJ1-5 | many
CASSDSGSTDTQYF | TGTGCCAGCAGTGATAGCGGGAGCACAGATACGCAGTATTTT | TRBV9 | TRBD2 | TRBJ2-3 | many
CASSKAPRVAKNIQYF | TGTGCCAGCAGCAAAGCGCCCAGAGTAGCCAAAAACATTCAGTACTTC | TRBV21-1 | . | TRBJ2-4 | .
CASSLVRGRPEQFF | TGTGCCAGCAGCTTAGTCAGGGGGCGCCCTGAGCAGTTCTTC | TRBV13 | TRBD1 | TRBJ2-1 | many
CASSLGQVEQYF | TGTGCCAGCAGCTTAGGTCAGGTCGAGCAGTACTTC | TRBV13 | . | TRBJ2-7 | few
CASSPTTGVPETQYF | TGCGCCAGCAGCCCAACCACAGGGGTCCCGGAGACCCAGTACTTC | TRBV4-3 | TRBD1 | TRBJ2-5 | few
CASSVRADAPVTQYF | TGTGCCAGCAGTGTCCGCGCGGACGCGCCAGTCACGCAGTATTTT | TRBV6-1 | . | TRBJ2-3 | .
CASSALQGRGEKLFF | TGTGCCAGCAGCGCCTTACAGGGAAGGGGAGAAAAACTGTTTTTT | TRBV7-9 | . | TRBJ1-4 | .
CAWTSGGYNEQFF | TGTGCCTGGACTAGCGGGGGCTACAATGAGCAGTTCTTC | TRBV30 | TRBD2 | TRBJ2-1 | .
CASSSWTSGGEQYF | TGTGCCAGCAGCTCATGGACTAGCGGGGGTGAGCAGTACTTC | TRBV7-6 | TRBD2 | TRBJ2-7 | many
CASSGVGGPYEQYF | TGTGCCAGCAGCGGTGTAGGGGGGCCCTACGAGCAGTACTTC | TRBV27 | . | TRBJ2-7 | .
CATSQGNNEQFF | TGTGCCACCAGTCAGGGGAACAATGAGCAGTTCTTC | TRBV24-1 | . | TRBJ2-1 | .